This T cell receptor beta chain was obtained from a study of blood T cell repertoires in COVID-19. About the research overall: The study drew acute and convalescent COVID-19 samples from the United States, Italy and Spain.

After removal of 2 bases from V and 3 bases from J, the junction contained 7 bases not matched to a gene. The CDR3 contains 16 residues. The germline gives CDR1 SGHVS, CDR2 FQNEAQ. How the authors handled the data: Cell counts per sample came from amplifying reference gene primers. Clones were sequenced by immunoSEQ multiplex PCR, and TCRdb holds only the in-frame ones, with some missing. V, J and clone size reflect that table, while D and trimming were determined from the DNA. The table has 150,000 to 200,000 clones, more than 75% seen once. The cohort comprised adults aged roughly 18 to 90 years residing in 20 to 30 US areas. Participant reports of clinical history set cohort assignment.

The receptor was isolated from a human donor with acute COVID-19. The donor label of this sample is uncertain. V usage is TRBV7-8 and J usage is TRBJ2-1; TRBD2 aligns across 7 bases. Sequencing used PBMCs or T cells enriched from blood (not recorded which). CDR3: CASSLMAGVRYNEQFF. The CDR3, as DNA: TGTGCCAGCAGCTTAATGGCGGGGGTGCGCTACAATGAGCAGTTCTTC.